This is a list of T cell receptor beta chains from one sample in a study of response to subunit inactivated influenza vaccine. TCRdb itself ran the RT-PCR reads through MiXCR, one entry per CDR3 protein. The profile shows 540,000 or so distinct CDR3 sequences, over 10% of them singletons. The sequenced sample was PBMCs from blood, obtained about 40 days after vaccination. The receptors shown here come from a man aged 45-60 years who received an inactivated influenza vaccine. Both conserved end residues are part of each CDR3. D genes are given only for firm matches. Size is stated for part of the rows, as once, few or many counts, or as a class when the clone is expanded.

j_gene	d_gene	abundance	v_gene	CDR3aa	CDR3nt
TRBJ2-5	.	.	TRBV4-1	CASSQDPTGWEETQYF	TGCGCCAGCAGCCAAGACCCTACAGGTTGGGAAGAGACCCAGTACTTC
TRBJ2-1	.	many	TRBV29-1	CSVEGGRGWDKEQFF	TGCAGCGTGGAGGGGGGAAGGGGTTGGGATAAGGAGCAGTTCTTC
TRBJ1-5	.	.	TRBV6-2/TRBV6-3	CASSDFSTDYSNQPQHF	TGTGCCAGCAGTGACTTTTCGACAGACTATAGCAATCAGCCCCAGCATTTT
TRBJ2-3	.	many	TRBV5-6	CASSLGLPTDTQYF	TGTGCCAGCAGCTTGGGACTGCCCACAGATACGCAGTATTTT
TRBJ1-4	.	few	TRBV7-2	CASSLTGTASEKLFF	TGTGCCAGCAGCCTTACCGGGACTGCCAGCGAAAAACTGTTTTTT
TRBJ1-1	.	.	TRBV6-2/TRBV6-3	CASSYSLGGAFF	TGTGCCAGCAGTTACTCCCTGGGGGGAGCTTTCTTT
TRBJ2-5	TRBD1	.	TRBV5-6	CASSPYRGGETQYF	TGTGCCAGCAGCCCCTACAGGGGCGGGGAGACCCAGTACTTC
TRBJ2-3	TRBD2	many	TRBV29-1	CSVAPGLAGTDTQYF	TGCAGCGTAGCACCGGGACTAGCGGGCACAGATACGCAGTATTTT
TRBJ2-7	.	.	TRBV6-5	CASSYSNRAYEQYF	TGTGCCAGCAGTTACTCGAACAGGGCCTACGAGCAGTACTTC
TRBJ1-4	.	many	TRBV4-3	CASSPSAGNEKLFF	TGCGCCAGCAGCCCGTCCGCCGGAAATGAAAAACTGTTTTTT
TRBJ2-7	TRBD1	.	TRBV12-3/TRBV12-4	CASSLGGQGGSYEQYF	TGTGCCAGCAGTTTGGGGGGACAGGGGGGTTCCTACGAGCAGTACTTC
TRBJ2-1	.	few	TRBV7-6	CASSLDGSKGSGEQFF	TGTGCCAGCAGCTTAGACGGGAGCAAGGGGTCGGGTGAGCAGTTCTTC
TRBJ1-2	.	few	TRBV6-5	CASSLRRTEDYGYTF	TGTGCCAGCAGTTTACGCCGGACAGAGGACTATGGCTACACCTTC
TRBJ2-1	.	few	TRBV2	CASSPRGLDEQFF	TGTGCCAGCAGTCCGCGTGGGCTAGATGAGCAGTTCTTC
TRBJ1-1	.	.	TRBV6-1	CASTLHREEGSTEAFF	TGTGCCAGCACCCTGCACAGGGAAGAGGGGTCCACTGAAGCTTTCTTT